The rows below give T cell receptor beta chains drawn from one sample of a study of blood T cell repertoires in COVID-19. Clones were read by immunoSEQ multiplex PCR, and TCRdb kept only the in-frame ones, dropping some. The sample consists of about 280,000 clones, approximately 88% of them appearing once. The sample taken for sequencing was peripheral blood. The receptors shown here come from a man aged 18 to 35 with active or convalescent COVID-19. The CDR3 runs from the conserved cysteine through the conserved F or W. The D gene is left open where the match is weak. The size entry is marked missing in some rows and otherwise reads once, few, many or a size class.

TRBJ2-7 NA TRBV7-8 once CASSLQGLDEQYF TGTGCCAGCAGCTTACAGGGTTTGGACGAGCAGTACTTC
TRBJ2-5 NA TRBV2 NA CASKPRLDQETQYF TGTGCCAGCAAGCCGAGGTTGGACCAAGAGACCCAGTACTTC
TRBJ2-1 TRBD1 TRBV19 NA CASSIPDRSRNEQFF TGTGCCAGTAGTATTCCGGACAGGTCGCGCAATGAGCAGTTCTTC
TRBJ1-2 NA TRBV2 NA CASSEAVSYYGYTF TGTGCCAGCAGTGAAGCTGTCTCCTACTATGGCTACACCTTC
TRBJ2-7 NA TRBV6-5 NA CASQGVAGYEQYF TGTGCCAGTCAGGGGGTGGCGGGGTACGAGCAGTACTTC
TRBJ2-7 NA TRBV7-2 NA CASSLDRNYEQYF TGTGCCAGCAGCTTAGACAGGAACTACGAGCAGTACTTC
TRBJ1-2 NA TRBV6-1 NA CASSEQGRAGYGYTF TGTGCCAGCAGTGAACAAGGCAGGGCTGGATATGGCTACACCTTC
TRBJ2-5 NA TRBV18 NA CASSPSTVQETQYF TGTGCCAGTTCACCGTCGACAGTGCAAGAGACCCAGTACTTC
TRBJ1-1 NA TRBV5-4 NA CASSFKRGRDIEAFF TGTGCCAGCAGCTTCAAACGGGGTAGAGATATTGAAGCTTTCTTT
TRBJ1-1 TRBD1 TRBV7-9 NA CASSLADRGLNTEAFF TGTGCCAGCAGCTTAGCTGACAGGGGCCTGAACACTGAAGCTTTCTTT
TRBJ2-1 TRBD2 TRBV5-1 few CASSPSGGVYNEQFF TGCGCCAGCAGCCCTAGCGGGGGGGTGTACAATGAGCAGTTCTTC
TRBJ1-5 TRBD1 TRBV6-4 NA CASSEPRTGSGQPQHF TGTGCCAGCAGTGAGCCCCGGACAGGGTCGGGTCAGCCCCAGCATTTT
TRBJ1-2 NA TRBV11-2 NA CASSLVDYGYTF TGTGCCAGCAGCTTAGTCGACTATGGCTACACCTTC
TRBJ1-6 NA TRBV5-5 NA CASSLIWGDSPLHF TGTGCCAGCAGCTTGATATGGGGAGATTCACCCCTCCACTTT
TRBJ1-1 NA TRBV12-3/TRBV12-4 NA CASSLQGYTEAFF TGTGCCAGCAGTTTGCAGGGATATACTGAAGCTTTCTTT
TRBJ1-1 NA TRBV13 NA CASSPSADTEAFF TGTGCCAGCAGCCCCTCGGCGGACACTGAAGCTTTCTTT
TRBJ1-1 TRBD1 TRBV27 NA CASSLLRQGTGDEAFF TGTGCCAGCAGTTTACTGCGACAAGGGACAGGGGACGAAGCTTTCTTT
TRBJ2-5 NA TRBV5-6 NA CASSLISSGESQETQYF TGTGCCAGCAGCTTGATATCGTCAGGGGAATCCCAAGAGACCCAGTACTTC
TRBJ2-5 NA TRBV6-1 NA CASSEDGYWGGETQYF TGTGCCAGCAGTGAAGATGGGTACTGGGGAGGAGAGACCCAGTACTTC
TRBJ2-3 NA TRBV19 NA CASSIRGGPDTQYF TGTGCCAGTAGTATAAGGGGCGGCCCAGATACGCAGTATTTT
TRBJ1-5 NA TRBV5-6 NA CASSFFSQPQHF TGTGCCAGCAGCTTCTTCTCCCAGCCCCAGCATTTT
TRBJ2-7 TRBD2 TRBV7-8 NA CASSLERAGVYEQYF TGTGCCAGCAGCTTAGAGCGAGCGGGGGTCTACGAGCAGTACTTC
TRBJ2-7 TRBD1 TRBV5-5 NA CASSLVTGGTYEQYF TGTGCCAGCAGCTTGGTAACAGGGGGAACCTACGAGCAGTACTTC
TRBJ2-7 NA TRBV12-3/TRBV12-4 NA CASSFRRFYEQYF TGTGCCAGCAGTTTTCGTAGATTCTACGAGCAGTACTTC
TRBJ2-7 NA TRBV2 NA CASSEYRTVSYEQYF TGTGCCAGCAGTGAATACCGGACAGTCTCCTACGAGCAGTACTTC
TRBJ1-4 NA TRBV10-2 few CASSPEQGVSEKLFF TGCGCCAGCAGCCCCGAACAGGGAGTTTCCGAAAAACTGTTTTTT
TRBJ1-3 NA TRBV5-1 NA CASSEGRAGNTIYF TGCGCCAGCAGCGAGGGTAGGGCTGGAAACACCATATATTTT
TRBJ2-7 TRBD2 TRBV3-1/TRBV3-2 NA CASSQGFSGGYSYEQYF TGTGCCAGCAGCCAAGGGTTTAGCGGGGGGTACTCCTACGAGCAGTACTTC
TRBJ1-6 NA TRBV7-8 NA CASSASQFSPLHF TGTGCCAGCAGCGCCAGTCAGTTTTCACCCCTCCACTTT
TRBJ2-2 TRBD1 TRBV5-5 NA CASTGQGTGELFF TGTGCCAGCACCGGACAGGGGACCGGGGAGCTGTTTTTT
TRBJ2-3 TRBD1 TRBV6-1 few CASSEGQGPDTQYF TGTGCCAGCAGTGAAGGACAGGGTCCGGATACGCAGTATTTT